This TCR beta chain was observed in a study of T-cell memory formation after mild COVID-19. About the study: There were largely donor-specific TCR clusters. Study-wide results and caveats: Contracting CD8+ clones were enriched in EMRA, CD4+ mainly in CM and EM. Nothing showed for sure that second-wave clones peaking on day 37 were SARS-CoV-2 specific.

This clonotype was counted only a few times. Its antigen remains unknown. Between the trimmed V and J ends, which lost 4 bases and 4 bases, there was a span of 11 bases. Looked up from germline, CDR1 is SGHDT and CDR2 is YYEEEE. This CDR3 comprises 13 residues. Barcoded TCR alpha and TCR beta cDNA libraries with UMIs came from 5'RACE using constant-segment primers. One entry per CDR3 protein, called by TCRdb with MiXCR from the 5' RACE reads. The sample has about 350,000 distinct CDR3 sequences, 13% to 15% seen once; the top ten hold under 25%. This receptor was obtained from a man aged 18-30 years who had mild COVID-19 (a few samples of this study predate the infection). Cell type and time point are not known. Sequencing was carried out using PBMCs or a T cell subset sorted from them (not recorded which). The V and J genes are TRBV5-6 and TRBJ2-5; unclear D gene. CDR3 sequence (DNA): TGTGCCAGCAGCCCTACATGGGGAGAGACCCAGTACTTC. This codes for CASSPTWGETQYF.